Listed below are T cell receptor beta chains from one sample, sequenced in a study. One entry per CDR3 protein, called by TCRdb with MiXCR from the 5' RACE reads. Here the sample spans about 40,000 distinct CDR3 sequences, around 20% being singletons. Sequencing input: Tregs sorted from blood. The origin of the receptors is a female donor with breast cancer. Each CDR3 is given without its conserved first and last residue. Fields, in order: V gene, J gene, CDR3 protein.

TRBV27	TRBJ2-7	ASTSLGSGFVYEQY
TRBV5-1	TRBJ2-1	ASSRGGLASHEQF
TRBV6-5	TRBJ1-3	ASSSGSSGNTIY
TRBV12-5	TRBJ2-7	ASSSDRFGEQY
TRBV7-2	TRBJ2-2	ASSPHAGSGELF
TRBV27	TRBJ2-1	ASSPREGARYNEQF
TRBV6-1	TRBJ2-5	ASRPPEFGQETQY
TRBV7-3	TRBJ2-5	ASSLGGVETQY
TRBV20-1	TRBJ2-5	SAGRPRMDRRLQETQY
TRBV27	TRBJ1-1	ASSLGGWNTEAF
TRBV6-1	TRBJ2-4	ASSAQGLTKTIQY
TRBV28	TRBJ1-5	ASSLRLMRMDQPQH
TRBV3-1	TRBJ2-3	ASSQWLRTDTQY
TRBV15	TRBJ2-5	ATSSSRVRGQETQY
TRBV12-3/TRBV12-4	TRBJ2-1	ASSFAGTSYNEQF
TRBV7-3	TRBJ2-2	AGSPGQGNTGELF
TRBV10-2	TRBJ2-1	ASSAGTSVTYNEQF
TRBV5-6	TRBJ1-2	ASSLISRYT
TRBV5-4	TRBJ1-4	TSSLGQNNEKLF
TRBV27	TRBJ2-1	ASSTLTVNEQF
TRBV20-1	TRBJ2-1	SARDSRDLGTNEQF
TRBV7-9	TRBJ2-7	ASSLGREQY
TRBV4-1	TRBJ2-2	ASSHQSGGVGELF
TRBV10-3	TRBJ2-7	AIRTGSGTGGPGTSVYEQY
TRBV28	TRBJ2-7	ASSSRTGWNEQY
TRBV9	TRBJ2-1	ASSAGSLPVGEQF
TRBV7-9	TRBJ1-5	ASSRTPGTGWYQPQH
TRBV28	TRBJ2-4	ASSPGLRDIQY
TRBV7-2	TRBJ1-2	ASSSDRGPYGYT
TRBV4-1	TRBJ1-5	ASSQDIQGLNQPQH
TRBV20-1	TRBJ2-7	SAPGLAGGPLEQY
TRBV7-3	TRBJ2-7	ASSPRGGGALHKQY
TRBV7-9	TRBJ2-7	TSSPRGGKGEQY
TRBV12-3/TRBV12-4	TRBJ2-1	ASSTSDGYNEQF
TRBV20-1	TRBJ2-3	SAPPPGGFTDTQY
TRBV7-3	TRBJ2-3	ASSLNRADTQY
TRBV7-9	TRBJ1-3	ASSLLIRGHSGNTIY
TRBV4-2	TRBJ2-7	ASSQEGVSEQY
TRBV9	TRBJ1-2	ASSATRVNYGYT
TRBV20-1	TRBJ2-7	SARSGQGGEQY
TRBV7-2	TRBJ2-1	ASSLSLAYNEQF
TRBV24-1	TRBJ2-2	ATRGYTGELF
TRBV12-3/TRBV12-4	TRBJ2-2	ASSRPSGDIANTGELF
TRBV9	TRBJ2-1	ASSVAEVGSYNEQF
TRBV29-1	TRBJ1-1	SVGRGDTEAF
TRBV24-1	TRBJ1-2	ATSDRYRGYGYT
TRBV28	TRBJ2-5	ASSSTGEGSEETQY
TRBV29-1	TRBJ1-1	SVEGQMNTEAF
TRBV6-1	TRBJ2-2	ASSEIDPRHTGELF
TRBV5-1	TRBJ2-7	ASSFLAMTYEQY
TRBV6-5	TRBJ1-2	ASSYSNRGSGGYT
TRBV4-1	TRBJ2-2	ASALGVGAGELF
TRBV15	TRBJ2-7	ATSKRGGGEQY
TRBV9	TRBJ2-7	ASSSDPGSSYEQY
TRBV7-9	TRBJ1-4	ASSSPTDRGGEKLF